This T cell receptor beta chain was captured by sequencing in a study of Ad26.COV2.S vaccination and SARS-CoV-2 variants. Study context: Donor was assigned to the Ad26.COV2.S arm of trial COV1001. The study's findings and limits: Those who received the vaccine showed greater spike-specific TCR breadth than those given placebo. Substantial breadth was reportedly displayed by spike-specific CD8+ and CD4+ T cell responses after vaccination.

Germline V gene data show CDR1 as KGHDR and CDR2 as SFDVKD. V lost 9 bases and J lost 5, with 7 bases in between. The CDR3 is made up of 11 amino acids. Clones were read by immunoSEQ multiplex PCR, and TCRdb kept only the in-frame ones, dropping some. The repertoire has about 680,000 clones, about 89% of them found once; the top ten carry approximately 1.5%. This clone has only one observation. Its specificity is not known. Treatment denoted: some 20 received Ad26.COV2.S at low or high dose, single or two shots; about 5 received placebo; per-sample allocation not given. The samples were gathered on day 63 after the first injection of vaccine or placebo. The sample came from a Boston adult aged 18-55 years.

This sample comprised peripheral blood, obtained in a trial of Ad26.COV2.S vaccine versus placebo. V and J are TRBV24-1 and TRBJ2-1, with D perhaps being TRBD1 or TRBD2 (5 bases each). This clonotype was obtained from a person between 18 and 59 years old who received the Ad26.COV2.S COVID-19 vaccine or a placebo. CDR3 DNA sequence: TGTGCCACCGAGGGGCACAATGAGCAGTTCTTC. This gives the protein CATEGHNEQFF.